Here is one T cell receptor (beta chain) with its context. This entry belongs to a study of T-cell reconstitution after alpha-beta-depleted transplantation in children. V trimming: 6 bases; J trimming: 6 bases; junction bases outside the gene matches: 5. Germline CDR1 and CDR2: SNHLY and FYNNEI. The CDR3 has 14 residues. During its preparation, the TCRbeta library received unique molecular identifiers. TCRdb itself ran the PCR reads through MiXCR, one entry per CDR3 protein. Of 190,000 or so distinct CDR3 sequences listed, about 6.4% are singletons. The source was PBMCs from the stem cell graft donor, collected from the stem cell graft. V usage is TRBV2 and J usage is TRBJ2-1; 10 bases are shared with TRBD1. This TCR came from a human donor who donated a stem cell graft to a child with Wiskott-Aldrich syndrome. CDR3 in DNA: TGTGCCAGCAGAGACAGGGGGCTGAGCAATGAGCAGTTCTTC. It codes for CASRDRGLSNEQFF.